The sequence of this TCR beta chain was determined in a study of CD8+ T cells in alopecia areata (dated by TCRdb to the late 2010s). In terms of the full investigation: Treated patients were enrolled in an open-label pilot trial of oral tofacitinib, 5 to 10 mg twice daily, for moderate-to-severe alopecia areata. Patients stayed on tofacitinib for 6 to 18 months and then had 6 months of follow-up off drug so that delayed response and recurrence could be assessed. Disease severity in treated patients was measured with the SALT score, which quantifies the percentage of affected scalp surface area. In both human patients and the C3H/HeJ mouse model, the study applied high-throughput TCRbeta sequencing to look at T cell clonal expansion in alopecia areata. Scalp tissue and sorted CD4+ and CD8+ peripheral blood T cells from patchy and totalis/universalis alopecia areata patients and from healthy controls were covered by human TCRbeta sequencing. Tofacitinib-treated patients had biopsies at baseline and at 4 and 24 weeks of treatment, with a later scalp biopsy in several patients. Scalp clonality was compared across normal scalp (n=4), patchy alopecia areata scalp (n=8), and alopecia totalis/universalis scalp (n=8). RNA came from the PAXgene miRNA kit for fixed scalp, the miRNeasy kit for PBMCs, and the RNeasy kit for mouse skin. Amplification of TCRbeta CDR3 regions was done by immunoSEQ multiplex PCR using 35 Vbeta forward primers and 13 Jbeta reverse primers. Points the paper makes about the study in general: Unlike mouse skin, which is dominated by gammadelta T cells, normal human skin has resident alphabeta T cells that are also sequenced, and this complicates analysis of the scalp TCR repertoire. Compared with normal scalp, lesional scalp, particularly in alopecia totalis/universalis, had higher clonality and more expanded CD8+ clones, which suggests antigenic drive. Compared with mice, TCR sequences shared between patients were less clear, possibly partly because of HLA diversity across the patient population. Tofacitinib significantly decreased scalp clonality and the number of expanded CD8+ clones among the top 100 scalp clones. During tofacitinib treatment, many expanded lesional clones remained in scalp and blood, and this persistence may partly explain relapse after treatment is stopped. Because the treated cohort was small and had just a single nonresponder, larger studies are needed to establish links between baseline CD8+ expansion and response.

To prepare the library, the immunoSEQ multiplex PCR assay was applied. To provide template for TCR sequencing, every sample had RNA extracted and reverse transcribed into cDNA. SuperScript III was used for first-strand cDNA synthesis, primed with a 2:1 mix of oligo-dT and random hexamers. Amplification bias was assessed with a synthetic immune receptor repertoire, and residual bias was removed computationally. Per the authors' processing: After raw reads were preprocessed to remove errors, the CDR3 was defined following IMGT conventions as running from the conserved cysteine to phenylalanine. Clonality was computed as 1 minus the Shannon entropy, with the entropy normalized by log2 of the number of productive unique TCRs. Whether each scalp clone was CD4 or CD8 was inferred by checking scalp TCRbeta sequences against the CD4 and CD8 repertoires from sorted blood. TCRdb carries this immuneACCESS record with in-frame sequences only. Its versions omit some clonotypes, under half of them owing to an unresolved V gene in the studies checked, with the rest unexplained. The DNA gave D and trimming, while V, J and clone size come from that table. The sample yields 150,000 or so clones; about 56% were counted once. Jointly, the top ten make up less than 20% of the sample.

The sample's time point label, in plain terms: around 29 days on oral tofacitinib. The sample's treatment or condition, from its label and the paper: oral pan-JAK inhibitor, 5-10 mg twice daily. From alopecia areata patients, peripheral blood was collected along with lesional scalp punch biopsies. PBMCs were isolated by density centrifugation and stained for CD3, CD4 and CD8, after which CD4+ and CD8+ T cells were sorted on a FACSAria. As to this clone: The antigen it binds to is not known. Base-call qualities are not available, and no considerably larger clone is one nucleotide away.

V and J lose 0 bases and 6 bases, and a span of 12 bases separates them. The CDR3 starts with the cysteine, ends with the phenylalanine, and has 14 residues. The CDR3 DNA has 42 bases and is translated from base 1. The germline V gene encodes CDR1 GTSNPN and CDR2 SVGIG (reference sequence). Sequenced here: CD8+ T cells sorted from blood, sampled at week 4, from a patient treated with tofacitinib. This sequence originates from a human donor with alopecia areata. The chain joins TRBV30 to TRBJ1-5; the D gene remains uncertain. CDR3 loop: CAWSVQQFGQPQHF. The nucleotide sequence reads TGTGCCTGGAGTGTACAACAGTTTGGTCAGCCCCAGCATTTT.